This T cell receptor (beta chain) was sequenced in a study of blood T cell repertoires in COVID-19 (dated by TCRdb to the early 2020s). Regarding the study in general: Collaborator samples came from the United States, Italy and Spain and covered acute and convalescent phases of COVID-19. The material from the prospective study consisted of cDNA or gDNA derived from T cells, B-cell-depleted T cells, or PBMCs. Deeply sampled blood TCRbeta repertoires from subjects exposed to, actively infected with, or recovered from COVID-19 were included in the dataset. The repertoires were released in a freely available public database meant as a resource for research on the immune response to SARS-CoV-2. The samples were drawn from the first 160 participants of the ongoing ImmuneRACE study and from 1,254 subjects provided by 6 global collaborators. Nearly every sample came with metadata listing a de-identified subject ID, COVID-19 status, age in years and sex. Where HLA class I and class II types were available, the types were taken from metadata supplied by the sample provider, not from assay-based typing.

The full study reports these points: How much clinical and demographic metadata was included differed by source and by participant, and the metadata was provided uncurated.

For CDR1 and CDR2, the germline V gene lists SGHNT and YENEEA. V loses 7 bases, J loses 5 bases, and the germline ends lie 29 bases apart. From cysteine to phenylalanine, the CDR3 is 18 amino acids long. Only CDR3 DNA remains: 54 bases, in frame from the first base. TCRbeta CDR3 regions were amplified from genomic DNA by means of the immunoSEQ Assay, a bias-controlled multiplex PCR. Regarding the original processing steps: The number of nucleated cells in each sample was estimated by amplification of reference gene primers within the assay. To quantify the absolute abundance of each unique TCRbeta CDR3 rearrangement, sequence reads were collapsed and filtered. For each sample, productive Simpson clonality was calculated as the square root of Simpson's diversity index across productive rearrangements. TCRdb obtained this table from immuneACCESS and retained in-frame rearrangements with V and J assigned. These tables miss some clones; where compared with another copy, unresolved V genes account for less than half of the shortfall, and the remainder is unexplained. V, J and clone size reflect that table, while D and trimming were determined from the DNA. The sample table holds about 150,000 clones, of which roughly 91% were seen once. The ten largest clones capture around 2.9% of the sample.

Each collaborating institution followed its own protocols to collect whole blood in K2EDTA tubes. For TCRbeta analysis, collaborators shipped samples in one of three forms: frozen whole blood, isolated PBMCs, or DNA extracted from either of those sample types. As for this clone: Its antigen has not been determined. It has no much larger one-base neighbor in the sample; base qualities were not kept.

Sequenced: peripheral blood. This receptor was obtained from a man aged 55 to 70 with active or convalescent COVID-19. The V and J segments used are TRBV11-3 and TRBJ2-5, with a weak D call of TRBD1 (6 bases match). The CDR3 loop reads CASTSVNEPGQGWETQYF. The sequenced DNA: TGTGCCAGCACGTCAGTTAACGAACCGGGACAAGGGTGGGAGACCCAGTACTTC.